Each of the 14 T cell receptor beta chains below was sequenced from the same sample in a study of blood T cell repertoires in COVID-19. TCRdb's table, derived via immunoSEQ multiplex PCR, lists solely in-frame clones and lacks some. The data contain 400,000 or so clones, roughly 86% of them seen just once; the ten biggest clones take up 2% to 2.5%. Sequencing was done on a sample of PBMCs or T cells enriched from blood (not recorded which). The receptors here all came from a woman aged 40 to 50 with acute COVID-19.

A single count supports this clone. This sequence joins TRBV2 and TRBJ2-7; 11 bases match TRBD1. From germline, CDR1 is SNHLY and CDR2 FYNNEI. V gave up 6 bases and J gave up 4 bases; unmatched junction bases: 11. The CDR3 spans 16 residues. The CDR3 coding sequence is TGTGCCAGCAGGAGGCTCAGGACAGGGGGCGTTTACGAGCAGTACTTC. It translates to CASRRLRTGGVYEQYF.

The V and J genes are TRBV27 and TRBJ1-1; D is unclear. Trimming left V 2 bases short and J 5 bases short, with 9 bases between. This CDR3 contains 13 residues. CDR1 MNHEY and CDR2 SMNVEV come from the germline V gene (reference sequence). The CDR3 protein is CASSLLVSTEAFF. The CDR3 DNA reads TGTGCCAGCAGTTTACTAGTGTCGACTGAAGCTTTCTTT.

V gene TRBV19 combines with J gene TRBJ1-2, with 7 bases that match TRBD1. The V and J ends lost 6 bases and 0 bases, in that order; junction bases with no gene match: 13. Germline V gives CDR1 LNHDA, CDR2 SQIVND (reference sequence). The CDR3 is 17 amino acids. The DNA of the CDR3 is TGTGCCAGTAGCCGGTTCGGGAGAGGGGGCGCTAACTATGGCTACACCTTC. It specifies CASSRFGRGGANYGYTF.

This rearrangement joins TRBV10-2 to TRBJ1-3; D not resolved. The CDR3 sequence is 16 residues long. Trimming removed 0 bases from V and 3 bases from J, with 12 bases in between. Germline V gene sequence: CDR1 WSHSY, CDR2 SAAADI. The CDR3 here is CASSESRGSSGNTIYF. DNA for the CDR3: TGCGCCAGCAGTGAGTCACGGGGATCGAGTGGAAACACCATATATTTT.

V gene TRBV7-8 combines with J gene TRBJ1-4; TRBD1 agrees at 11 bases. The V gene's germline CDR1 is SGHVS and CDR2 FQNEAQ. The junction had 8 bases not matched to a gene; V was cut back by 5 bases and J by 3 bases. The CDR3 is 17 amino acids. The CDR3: CASSLSGQGASNEKLFF. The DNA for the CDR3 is TGTGCCAGCAGCCTAAGCGGACAGGGGGCTTCTAATGAAAAACTGTTTTTT.

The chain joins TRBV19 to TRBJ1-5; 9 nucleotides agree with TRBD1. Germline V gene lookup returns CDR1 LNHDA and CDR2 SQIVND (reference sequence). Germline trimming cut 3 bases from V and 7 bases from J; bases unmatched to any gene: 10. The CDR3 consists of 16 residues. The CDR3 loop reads CASSMIVQGAWQPQHF. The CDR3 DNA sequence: TGTGCCAGTAGTATGATTGTACAGGGGGCTTGGCAGCCCCAGCATTTT.

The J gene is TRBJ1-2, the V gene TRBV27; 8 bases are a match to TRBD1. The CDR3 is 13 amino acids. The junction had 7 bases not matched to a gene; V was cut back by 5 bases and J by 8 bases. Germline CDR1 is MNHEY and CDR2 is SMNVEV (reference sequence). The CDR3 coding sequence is TGTGCCAGCAGTCTCCGGACAGGGAAGGGCTACACCTTC. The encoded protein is CASSLRTGKGYTF.

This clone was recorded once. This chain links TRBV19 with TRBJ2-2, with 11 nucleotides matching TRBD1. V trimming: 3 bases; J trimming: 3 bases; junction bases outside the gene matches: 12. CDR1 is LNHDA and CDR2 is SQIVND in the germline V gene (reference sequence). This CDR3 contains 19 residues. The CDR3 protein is CASSIDFPQDRGHTGELFF. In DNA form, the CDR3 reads TGTGCCAGTAGTATCGACTTCCCCCAGGACAGGGGGCACACCGGGGAGCTGTTTTTT.

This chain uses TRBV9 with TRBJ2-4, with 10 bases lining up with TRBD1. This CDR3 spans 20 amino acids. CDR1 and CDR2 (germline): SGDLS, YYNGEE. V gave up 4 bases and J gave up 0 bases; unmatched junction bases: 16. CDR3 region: CASSPEPRQGALRAKNIQYF. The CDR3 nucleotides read TGTGCCAGCAGCCCCGAGCCAAGACAGGGGGCGCTTAGAGCCAAAAACATTCAGTACTTC.

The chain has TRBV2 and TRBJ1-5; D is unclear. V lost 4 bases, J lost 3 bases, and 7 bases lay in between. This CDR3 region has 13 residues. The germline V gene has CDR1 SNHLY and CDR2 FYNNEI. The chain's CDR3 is CASSVGYNQPQHF. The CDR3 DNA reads TGTGCCAGCAGTGTCGGTTACAATCAGCCCCAGCATTTT. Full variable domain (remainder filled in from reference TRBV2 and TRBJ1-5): EPEVTQTPSHQVTQMGQEVILRCVPISNHLYFYWYRQILGQKVEFLVSFYNNEISEKSEIFDDQFSVERPDGSNFTLKIRSTKLEDSAMYFCASSVGYNQPQHFGDGTRLSIL.

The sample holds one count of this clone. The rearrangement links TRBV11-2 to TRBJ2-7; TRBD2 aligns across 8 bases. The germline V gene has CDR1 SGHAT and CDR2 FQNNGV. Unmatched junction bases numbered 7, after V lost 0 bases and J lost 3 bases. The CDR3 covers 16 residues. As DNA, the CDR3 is TGTGCCAGCAGCTTAGATTCCAGCGGGGGTCACTACGAGCAGTACTTC. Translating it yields CASSLDSSGGHYEQYF. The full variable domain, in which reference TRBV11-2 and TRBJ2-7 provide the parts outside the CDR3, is EAGVAQSPRYKIIEKRQSVAFWCNPISGHATLYWYQQILGQGPKLLIQFQNNGVVDDSQLPKDRFSAERLKGVDSTLKIQPAKLEDSAVYLCASSLDSSGGHYEQYFGPGTRLTVT.

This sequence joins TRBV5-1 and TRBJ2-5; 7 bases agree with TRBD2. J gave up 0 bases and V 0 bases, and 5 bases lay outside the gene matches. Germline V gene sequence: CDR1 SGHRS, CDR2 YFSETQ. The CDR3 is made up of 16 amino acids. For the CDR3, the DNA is TGCGCCAGCAGCTTGGGACTAGCCGGGTACCAAGAGACCCAGTACTTC. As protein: CASSLGLAGYQETQYF.

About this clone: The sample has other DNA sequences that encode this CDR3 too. The CDR3 region is CASSLGLYEQYF. CDR3 in DNA: TGTGCCAGCAGTTTAGGCCTATACGAGCAGTACTTC. This rearrangement joins TRBV12-3 or TRBV12-4 to TRBJ2-7; D unclear. The CDR3 contains 12 residues. The germline V and J ends were trimmed by 1 base and 4 bases, with 5 bases remaining between them.

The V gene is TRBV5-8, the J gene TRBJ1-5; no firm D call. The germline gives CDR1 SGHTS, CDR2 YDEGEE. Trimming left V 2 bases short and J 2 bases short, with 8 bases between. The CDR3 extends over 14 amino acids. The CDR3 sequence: CASSFLAGNQPQHF. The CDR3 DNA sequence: TGTGCCAGCAGCTTCTTAGCGGGCAATCAGCCCCAGCATTTT.